This T cell receptor (beta chain) stems from a study of resident and recirculating memory T cells in vitiligo (dated by TCRdb to the late 2010s). Turning to the overall study: For TCR beta sequencing, each of 3 stable vitiligo patients provided PBMCs and epidermis from shave biopsies taken at two lesional sites and two nonlesional sites. Without cell sorting, samples were homogenized immediately before genomic DNA was extracted using the Qiagen DNeasy Blood & Tissue Kit. Human TCR beta sequencing was used to test whether specific clones in lesional vitiligo skin differed from clones in nonlesional skin and blood.

The CDR3 holds 13 amino acids from the cysteine to the phenylalanine. The only DNA kept is the CDR3, 39 bases in frame from the first base. The germline V gene (reference sequence) provides CDR1 GTSNPN and CDR2 SVGIG. Cut back by 4 bases and 10 bases, the V and J ends lie 14 bases apart. Vitiligo counted as stable when lesions had not changed during the previous 6 months. For classification as stable, the absence of confetti depigmentation, a clinical sign of active vitiligo, was additionally required. Patients who had been treated within the previous three months were excluded. PBMCs were isolated from heparinized blood by Ficoll density gradient centrifugation and were subsequently flash-frozen. The immunoSEQ hsTCRB kit was used to amplify TCR beta chains from genomic DNA. The immunoSEQ service sequenced the TCR beta libraries on an Illumina MiSeq instrument. The authors' analysis ran thus. The immunoSEQ Analyzer was used to analyze the repertoire data. TCRdb holds this immuneACCESS table with in-frame rearrangements only. Some clones are missing; in checked studies, unresolved V genes explain under half, and the rest has no known cause. V and J calls and clone size are copied from that table; D and trimming were computed from the DNA. The sample contains 75,000 to 85,000 clones, about 92% of them found a single time. The top ten hold about 4.8% of the sample.

General findings and caveats noted by the study authors: Working out how much the T cell clones identified in the vitiligo lesions and the human Trm versus Tcm pools each contribute will require future mechanistic studies. No single dominant TCR clone was found, and clonality differed from one vitiligo lesion to another. Overlap and correlation analysis showed no significant repertoire overlap between biopsies except for each lesion with itself, even within a single patient. TCR sequences were not shared across biopsy sites or across patients, which suggests that different T cell clones infiltrate different lesions, a pattern described as private specificity.

Comment on this clone: Its antigen remains unidentified. No base-level quality is on record; no much larger clone is a single base apart.

The sequence is built from TRBV30 and TRBJ1-6, with no confidently assigned D gene. The sample comprised blood. The TCR sequence derives from a male donor with vitiligo. The CDR3 reads as follows: CAWNAGPRSPLHF. At the DNA level, the sequence is TGTGCCTGGAATGCCGGTCCTAGGTCACCCCTCCACTTT.